This record covers a single TCR beta chain. This clonotype was seen a few times. It lacks a known antigen. Base qualities are missing; no much larger clone stands one base away. This specimen comes from a study of blood T cells in healthy people across ages (dated by TCRdb to the mid-2010s). In terms of the full investigation: In model experiments, roughly one uniquely barcoded TCR beta cDNA molecule per two T cells was captured by template switching. To track age-related changes in TCR beta repertoire diversity, the study relied on deep sequencing normalized with unique cDNA molecular identifiers. The donors were split into four age groups: young (average 16 years), middle-aged (more than 35), aged (over 55) and long-lived (roughly 88). The study analyzed two additional independent replicas of 1 million unique cDNA reads from the same blood draw for two donors, one aged 18 to 29 and one aged 80 or older. Study-wide findings and limitations: A strong correlation was found between observed TCR beta diversity and the percentage of naive T cells measured by flow cytometry. Bulk unsorted PBMC profiling prevented conclusive comparison of naive and antigen-experienced compartments. The long-lived group showed more naive CD4+ T cells, fewer expanded clones and increased TCR diversity than the aged group, suggesting age selection. Estimates of total diversity based on one million sequenced T cells were considered lower bounds and underestimates. Donor CMV infection status was unknown, potentially confounding age-related changes in expanded clonotypes. As age increased, observed TCR beta diversity per million T cells dropped in a roughly linear way, and a significant reduction was already evident by age roughly 36.

Libraries were constructed by 5' RACE. TCRdb lists the instrument as Illumina HiSeq 2500. A second PCR of roughly 7 to 11 cycles was performed with a sample-barcoded 5' primer and a J-beta primer mix. A template-switch 5' adaptor carrying 12 random nucleotides introduced a unique molecular identifier onto each TCR beta cDNA molecule. Each sample yielded at least 2.5 million CDR3-containing paired-end reads. First-strand cDNA synthesis was performed from all RNA using the Mint cDNA synthesis kit, with priming by a TRBC-specific oligonucleotide. After uracil-DNA glycosylase treatment, a first 18-cycle PCR used universal primers M1SS and BC2_uni_R on all cDNA. As for the original processing: Normalization of each sample was performed by random selection of 1 million high-quality reads, each carrying a distinct molecular identifier. Reads sharing molecular identifiers were discarded rather than binned into consensus sequences. MiTCR, run with a Q25 quality threshold and the strictest error-elimination algorithm, handled CDR3 identification, clonotype clustering and error correction. A nonparametric unseen species model with Euler transformation was used to estimate a lower bound on total TCR beta diversity. TCRdb reprocessed the public reads (quality trimming at Q25 with fastp, clone calling with MiXCR) and kept in-frame beta chains. Under each unique CDR3 protein, matching rows form one entry showing the most common genes and DNA. The V and J calls, along with clone size, are taken from TCRdb and not from the paper's own processing. In this sample the table shows 750,000 to 950,000 distinct CDR3 sequences, roughly 29% of which occur a single time. Together, the top ten hold roughly 10% of the sample.

The CDR3 runs 14 amino acids, cysteine and phenylalanine included. The sequence is cut down to CDR3 DNA, 42 bases in frame from base 1. The germline V gene supplies CDR1 MNHEY and CDR2 SVGAGI. V is clipped by 8 bases and J by 3 bases, and the sequence between their germline boundaries is 16 bases long. The roughly 39 donors, aged 6 to 90 years, were systemically healthy Caucasian individuals from Russia. Approximately 11 milliliters of peripheral blood were drawn from each donor into EDTA-treated Vacutainer tubes. Ficoll-Paque density-gradient centrifugation was used to isolate PBMCs, with at least 6 million per sample. Total RNA, at least 6 micrograms per sample, was extracted from PBMCs with Trizol reagent. For every donor, flow cytometry on a PBMC aliquot measured the percentage of naive CD45RAhigh/CD27high T cells. These data were also reused for a study on T cells of mothers and their children. The second paper states: Nine systemically healthy Caucasian individuals, comprising three mothers and their six children, were included as donors. cDNA synthesis used all of the extracted RNA, with 1.5 ug of RNA in each 15 ul reaction. In the second PCR, the M1S primer added sample barcodes and 2-4 random nucleotides. Over 9 million TCR beta CDR3 reads came from each mother, compared with 3.3 million or so reads from each child. Thymic selection shapes the output of TCR recombination in a similar way in related and unrelated pairs, and inherited differences have a minor effect. Normalized repertoire overlap was always found to be slightly, but never significantly, higher in related mother-child pairs than in unrelated mother-child pairs. No persistent microchimeric T cell clones were detected, at a sensitivity of 90 to 100 clones per million clonotypes. The study used deep NGS to compare TCR beta repertoires of mothers and children, seeking features distinguishing related mother-child pairs from unrelated individuals. Mothers averaged about 40 +/- 4 years of age and children averaged roughly 10 +/- 4 years. After adapter ligation with NEBNext reagents, the libraries were sequenced on Illumina HiSeq 2000 with 100+100 nt paired-end reads. To avoid cross-contamination, the mother libraries and the child libraries were prepared a month apart and sequenced in separate runs. Between about 500,000 and 2,300,000 distinct TCR beta clonotypes were identified per donor. Naive TCR beta clonotypes were estimated from low-frequency clonotypes matched to each donor's FACS-determined naive share, without sorting.

This TCR came from a middle-aged woman in good health. Source material: blood. The chain joins TRBV6-5 to TRBJ1-2; too little of a D gene remains to name it. For the CDR3, the sequence is CASRRTATDYGYTF. The nucleotide sequence is given as TGTGCCAGCCGCAGGACTGCTACTGACTATGGCTACACCTTC.